This T cell receptor (beta chain) is drawn from a study of T cells in Graves' hyperthyroidism and ophthalmopathy. V lost 4 bases to trimming and J lost 5 bases; unmatched junction nucleotides: 5. The CDR3 contains 14 residues. The study's findings and limits: Most thyroid clonotypes expanded above 0.001 were also detected in blood.

In its sample, this clonotype was seen many times. The antigen is not known. Calling Graves' hyperthyroidism stable meant ophthalmopathy did not progress within 18 months. Amplification of TCR beta CDR3 regions was performed using RNA transcripts as template. Carried out on the TCR CDR3, a first-round RT-PCR used the HTBI primer set. TCRdb itself ran the multiplex PCR reads through MiXCR, one entry per CDR3 protein. The table has about 350,000 distinct CDR3 sequences, 15% to 20% seen once. This receptor was obtained from a woman younger than 35 with Graves' hyperthyroidism. Sequenced material: blood. This chain uses TRBV12-3 or TRBV12-4 with TRBJ2-5, with TRBD1 matching over 9 bases. The CDR3 loop reads CASSWTGALETQYF. CDR3 bases: TGTGCCAGCAGTTGGACAGGGGCGCTGGAGACCCAGTACTTC.